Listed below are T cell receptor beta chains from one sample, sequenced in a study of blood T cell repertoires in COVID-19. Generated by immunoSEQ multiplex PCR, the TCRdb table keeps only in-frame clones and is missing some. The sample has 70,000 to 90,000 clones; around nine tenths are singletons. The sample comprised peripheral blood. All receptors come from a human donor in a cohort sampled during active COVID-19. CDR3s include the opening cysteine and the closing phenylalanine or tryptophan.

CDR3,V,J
CASNEGNTGELFF,TRBV12-3/TRBV12-4,TRBJ2-2
CASIRDRVNSPLHF,TRBV6-5,TRBJ1-6
CASSPTSSSNEQFF,TRBV6-5,TRBJ2-1
CASSRAGYGYEQYF,TRBV3-1/TRBV3-2,TRBJ2-7
CASSPGTGNYEQYF,TRBV5-1,TRBJ2-7
CASSVGAYNSPLHF,TRBV25-1,TRBJ1-6
CASSQELAGTDTQYF,TRBV4-2,TRBJ2-3
CASSYLGGNTDTQYF,TRBV6-5,TRBJ2-3
CASRMTGTGGYEQYF,TRBV6-5,TRBJ2-7
CASSSGTSGGLTYNEQFF,TRBV6-4,TRBJ2-1
CASRGTGGVNQPQHF,TRBV2,TRBJ1-5
CASSMTSGGAYETQYF,TRBV19,TRBJ2-5
CSVDPGQGNIQYF,TRBV29-1,TRBJ2-4
CSASEGRGLNYGYTF,TRBV20-1,TRBJ1-2
CASIPTGGSGYTF,TRBV2,TRBJ1-2
CASSYSGTGGTYEQYF,TRBV6-5,TRBJ2-7
CASSLVRDTGELFF,TRBV7-2,TRBJ2-2
CASNPRTGSMDEQYF,TRBV10-2,TRBJ2-7
CASSLDGTANSPLHF,TRBV7-9,TRBJ1-6
CASSLPKYNEQFF,TRBV7-9,TRBJ2-1
CASSVGVYEQYF,TRBV5-4,TRBJ2-7
CASSRAVSDVRSHNSPLHF,TRBV7-9,TRBJ1-6
CASSQATGGPDTQYF,TRBV4-2,TRBJ2-3
CASSPMGGTDTQYF,TRBV28,TRBJ2-3
CASSLNRQSWGDTEAFF,TRBV5-8,TRBJ1-1
CASTPIGATGGVDYGYTF,TRBV2,TRBJ1-2
CSVRPPGEKLFF,TRBV29-1,TRBJ1-4
CASSREGGSPGELFF,TRBV4-1,TRBJ2-2
CASTTGGNYGYTF,TRBV6-5,TRBJ1-2
CASSLGGQGPGGEQYF,TRBV27,TRBJ2-7
CASTGGRSRAAQFF,TRBV7-2,TRBJ2-1
CASSLSVVALGRGVEEKLFF,TRBV5-1,TRBJ1-4
CASSSGTSGYNEQFF,TRBV5-8,TRBJ2-1
CASSISGQLQETQYF,TRBV6-5,TRBJ2-5
CASSVGSGGANNEQFF,TRBV9,TRBJ2-1
CASSDITSGILHGYTF,TRBV25-1,TRBJ1-2
CASSYFSRGPTDTQYF,TRBV6-5,TRBJ2-3
CASSLHGGTDTQYF,TRBV5-5,TRBJ2-3
CASSLGHVSNTGELFF,TRBV5-8,TRBJ2-2
CASSSFSGTGDYEQYF,TRBV7-9,TRBJ2-7
CATRGRSNQPQHF,TRBV2,TRBJ1-5
CASSPRTDTTQFEAFF,TRBV5-1,TRBJ1-1
CASSNDRGSAFF,TRBV6-2/TRBV6-3,TRBJ1-1
CASSLGQQETQYF,TRBV7-2,TRBJ2-5
CSAGGTGNTEAFF,TRBV29-1,TRBJ1-1